The 4 T cell receptor beta chains reported below all come from one sample, sequenced in a study of CD8 T cells in ankylosing spondylitis. Notes on the study in general: Blood of patients with ankylosing spondylitis appeared to be characterized by a TCR beta motif of eight or nine highly homologous variants.

Their specific antigens are unknown. Using its own MiXCR run on the 5' RACE reads, TCRdb lists one record per CDR3 protein. The sample holds under 250,000 distinct CDR3 sequences, approximately 7.3% seen once. The sample was blood, either unsorted or a sorted T cell fraction (not recorded which). The receptors were gathered from a male donor with ankylosing spondylitis.

The V gene is TRBV13, the J gene TRBJ2-7; maybe TRBD2 (5 bases). The V end lost 2 bases, the J end lost 5 bases, and 22 bases lay between the germline ends. The CDR3 loop spans 17 amino acids. Germline V gene data show CDR1 as PRHDT and CDR2 as FYEKMQ (reference sequence). CDR3 sequence (DNA): TGTGCCAGCAGCTTATCATTTCGCGAGGGAATGAACCACGAGCAGTACTTC. Amino acids: CASSLSFREGMNHEQYF.

Many counts were recorded for this clonotype. V and J are TRBV15 and TRBJ1-1; TRBD1 aligns across 7 bases. CDR1 and CDR2 (germline): LNHNV, YYDKDF (reference sequence). This CDR3 contains 14 residues. J gave up 5 bases and V 5 bases, and 8 bases lay outside the gene matches. CDR3 in DNA: TGTGCCACCAGCGGTCCAGGGGGAAAGACTGAAGCTTTCTTT. Translation gives CATSGPGGKTEAFF.

This clonotype was recorded at least ten times. The chain is built from TRBV27 and TRBJ2-2; D is possibly TRBD2 (5 bases). Germline assignment: CDR1 MNHEY and CDR2 SMNVEV (reference sequence). This CDR3 region has 15 residues. V was shortened by 6 bases and J by 1 base, with 12 bases between the two germline ends. Written as DNA, the CDR3 is TGTGCCAGCAGCCGGGCAGCGGAGAACACCGGGGAGCTGTTTTTT. It is translated as CASSRAAENTGELFF.

This clonotype was detected many times. The chain joins TRBV4-3 to TRBJ2-7; 9 bases align to TRBD2. V gave up 2 bases and J gave up 4 bases; unmatched junction bases: 6. The CDR3 contains 15 residues. The germline V gene has CDR1 LGHNA and CDR2 YSLEER. The DNA of the CDR3 is TGCGCCAGCAGCCAAAACCCTAGCGGGACTTACGAGCAGTACTTC. Residues: CASSQNPSGTYEQYF.